Following are 26 T cell receptor beta chains from one sample sequenced in a study of PD-1 blockade in classical Hodgkin lymphoma. Libraries were prepared by immunoSEQ multiplex PCR; TCRdb keeps only in-frame clonotypes and omits some of them. Of 35,000 or so clones in the sample, 76% were seen once. Every patient had relapsed following autologous stem cell transplantation, and cohorts differed in brentuximab vedotin exposure. Here the sequenced sample was peripheral blood mononuclear cells (PBMCs), taken before the second cycle of nivolumab. The receptor source for this set is a human donor with classical Hodgkin lymphoma.

This clone is termed medium-sized. The chain has TRBV6-5 and TRBJ2-7; 8 bases are shared with TRBD2. In germline, CDR1 is MNHEY, CDR2 SVGAGI. The CDR3 covers 13 residues. The trim removed 5 bases at V and 4 bases at J, leaving 4 bases unmatched. In nucleotides, the CDR3 is TGTGCCAGCAGTCTTAGCGGGGCTTACGAGCAGTACTTC. Amino acid sequence: CASSLSGAYEQYF.

This clone was seen a handful of times. The chain links TRBV5-1 to TRBJ2-2; unclear D gene. The V gene's germline CDR1 is SGHRS and CDR2 YFSETQ. The CDR3 contains 14 residues. The germline V and J ends were trimmed by 2 bases and 3 bases, with 8 bases remaining between them. The CDR3 coding sequence is TGCGCCAGCAGCTTAGGTCTCGACACCGGGGAGCTGTTTTTT. This sequence encodes CASSLGLDTGELFF.

This chain joins TRBV5-8 and TRBJ1-4; 7 bases are shared with TRBD1. CDR1 is SGHTS, CDR2 YDEGEE, per germline. The CDR3 has 15 residues. With V trimmed by 3 bases and J by 8 bases, 10 bases remained unmatched. CDR3 coding DNA: TGTGCCAGCAGCTCTACCGACAGGGTGAACGAAAAACTGTTTTTT. Amino acid sequence: CASSSTDRVNEKLFF.

The chain combines TRBV2 with TRBJ2-3; D uncertain. Between the trimmed V and J ends, which lost 6 bases and 5 bases, there was a span of 12 bases. The CDR3 has 13 amino acids. Germline loops: CDR1 SNHLY, CDR2 FYNNEI. The CDR3 here is CASSGYRKDTQYF. The CDR3 nucleotides read TGTGCCAGCAGCGGCTACAGAAAAGATACGCAGTATTTT.

This clone has a single count. V gene TRBV6-1 combines with J gene TRBJ2-5; possibly TRBD2 for D (7 bases). This CDR3 is 16 amino acids long. Per germline, CDR1 MNHNS and CDR2 SASEGT. V lost 0 bases to trimming and J lost 2 bases, with 13 bases between them. CDR3 DNA sequence: TGTGCCAGCAGTGAAGCGCCTGGGGGGGCGCAAGAGACCCAGTACTTC. It translates to CASSEAPGGAQETQYF.

V and J are TRBV7-3 and TRBJ2-1, with TRBD1 identical over 12 bases. Trimming took 3 bases from V and 4 from J; bases not matched to a gene: 1. The CDR3 loop spans 15 amino acids. Looked up from germline, CDR1 is SGHTA and CDR2 is FQGTGA. CDR3 amino acids: CASSLGQGAYNEQFF. The DNA of the CDR3 is TGTGCCAGCAGCTTGGGACAGGGGGCGTACAATGAGCAGTTCTTC.

The chain combines TRBV18 with TRBJ2-1; D is perhaps TRBD1 or TRBD2 (5 bases each). Germline V gene sequence: CDR1 KGHSH, CDR2 LQKENI. CDR3 size: 14 residues. V was pared by 3 bases and J by 9 bases, with 15 bases between. CDR3 sequence: CASSPGPARSEQFF. In nucleotides, the CDR3 is TGTGCCAGCTCACCGGGACCAGCAAGAAGTGAGCAGTTCTTC.

The V call is TRBV7-8, the J call TRBJ2-7; the match to TRBD1 covers 8 bases. CDR1 is SGHVS, CDR2 FQNEAQ, per germline. V was pared by 3 bases and J by 6 bases, with 4 bases of the junction left unmatched. CDR3 size: 13 residues. The CDR3 protein is CASSFGQGGEQYF. The CDR3 nucleotides are TGTGCCAGCAGCTTCGGACAGGGCGGCGAGCAGTACTTC. Together with reference TRBV7-8 and TRBJ2-7, the CDR3 gives the full variable domain: GAGVSQSPRYKVAKRGQDVALRCDPISGHVSLFWYQQALGQGPEFLTYFQNEAQLDKSGLPSDRFFAERPEGSVSTLKIQRTQQEDSAVYLCASSFGQGGEQYFGPGTRLTVT.

The V gene is TRBV5-6, the J gene TRBJ1-5; D gene ambiguous. Germline V CDR1 and CDR2: SGHDT, YYEEEE. The CDR3 runs to 16 residues. V was cut by 0 bases and J by 0 bases, with 10 bases left in between. CDR3 sequence reads: CASSLGADISNQPQHF. Written as DNA, the CDR3 is TGTGCCAGCAGCTTGGGGGCGGATATTAGCAATCAGCCCCAGCATTTT.

V gene TRBV19 combines with J gene TRBJ1-1; possible D gene TRBD1, 5 bases. The V and J ends lost 5 bases and 1 base respectively, with 8 bases between them. The CDR3 contains 13 residues. Germline CDR1 reads LNHDA; CDR2 reads SQIVND (reference sequence). CDR3 in amino acids: CASSLTGNTEAFF. The CDR3 nucleotides read TGTGCCAGTAGTCTAACAGGGAACACTGAAGCTTTCTTT.

The rearrangement links TRBV27 to TRBJ2-2; D perhaps matches TRBD1 (5 bases). The V gene's germline CDR1 is MNHEY and CDR2 SMNVEV (reference sequence). This CDR3 has 15 amino acids. V shed 0 bases and J shed 6 bases, with 11 bases lying between them. CDR3 bases: TGTGCCAGCAGTTTATCGACAGAAAACGCCGGGGAGCTGTTTTTT. It translates to CASSLSTENAGELFF.

The chain carries TRBV7-9 and TRBJ1-2, with D perhaps TRBD1 (5 bases). Germline CDR1 SEHNR, CDR2 FQNEAQ (reference sequence). V was pared by 5 bases and J by 4 bases, with 17 bases between. The CDR3 totals 15 residues. CDR3 in amino acids: CASSLGWEGTYGYTF. CDR3 sequence (DNA): TGTGCCAGCAGCCTCGGCTGGGAAGGGACCTATGGCTACACCTTC.

The rearrangement joins TRBV5-1 to TRBJ2-3, with 16 positions matching TRBD2. This CDR3 has 18 residues. Germline CDR1 SGHRS, CDR2 YFSETQ. Losses at the gene ends were 3 bases for V and 3 bases for J; bases not matched to a gene: 7. CDR3 amino acids: CASSSGTSGGAWTDTQYF. CDR3 DNA: TGCGCCAGCAGCTCCGGGACTAGCGGGGGGGCTTGGACAGATACGCAGTATTTT.

The chain uses TRBV4-1 and TRBJ1-2; D is possibly TRBD1 (6 bases). This CDR3 region has 15 residues. Looked up from germline, CDR1 is MGHRA and CDR2 is YSYEKL. Trimming took 0 bases from V and 6 from J, leaving 14 bases between them. The chain's CDR3 is CASSQEQGREDGYTF. The CDR3 DNA reads TGCGCCAGCAGCCAAGAGCAGGGGAGGGAGGATGGCTACACCTTC.

CDR3: CASSLAVSGGAEQETQYF. In DNA, the CDR3 is TGCGCCAGCAGCTTGGCCGTTAGCGGGGGGGCGGAACAAGAGACCCAGTACTTC. This chain links TRBV5-1 with TRBJ2-5; 11 bases map to TRBD2. The junction had 9 bases not matched to a gene; V was cut back by 0 bases and J by 2 bases. The germline gives CDR1 SGHRS, CDR2 YFSETQ. This CDR3 is built from 18 residues.

The gene calls are TRBV6-6 and TRBJ2-1, with TRBD2 matching over 11 bases. The CDR3 totals 16 residues. Germline V gene sequence: CDR1 MNHNY, CDR2 SVGAGI (reference sequence). V lost 6 bases and J lost 2; bases outside the gene matches: 6. The CDR3 is CASSLSGGDPYNEQFF. The CDR3 DNA reads as TGTGCCAGCAGCCTTAGCGGGGGGGACCCCTACAATGAGCAGTTCTTC.

The J gene is TRBJ1-1, the V gene TRBV6-5; 9 bases are shared with TRBD1. V was pared by 2 bases and J by 11 bases, with 12 bases of the junction left unmatched. CDR3 length equals 15 residues. Germline V CDR1 and CDR2: MNHEY, SVGAGI. The CDR3 region has the DNA TGTGCCAGCAGTTACCGGGGACAGGGAGGGTTTATTGCTTTCTTT. It is translated as CASSYRGQGGFIAFF.

The chain joins TRBV18 to TRBJ2-4; 7 bases fit TRBD2. The V gene end was trimmed by 3 bases and the J gene end by 4 bases; junction bases not matched to a gene: 3. The CDR3 extends over 14 amino acids. CDR1 is KGHSH, CDR2 LQKENI, per germline. CDR3 in DNA: TGTGCCAGCTCACCCCGGGAGGTAAAAAACATTCAGTACTTC. Its protein product is CASSPREVKNIQYF.

The count of this clone is one. The J gene is TRBJ2-5, the V gene TRBV19, with D perhaps TRBD1 (6 bases). V lost 2 bases to trimming and J lost 4 bases, with 11 bases between them. The CDR3 runs to 14 residues. Germline-derived CDR1 and CDR2 are LNHDA and SQIVND (reference sequence). CDR3 amino acids: CASSIRGRGETQYF. CDR3 in DNA: TGTGCCAGTAGTATAAGGGGCAGGGGAGAGACCCAGTACTTC. Supplemented by reference TRBV19 and TRBJ2-5, the full variable domain reads DGGITQSPKYLFRKEGQNVTLSCEQNLNHDAMYWYRQDPGQGLRLIYYSQIVNDFQKGDIAEGYSVSREKKESFPLTVTSAQKNPTAFYLCASSIRGRGETQYFGPGTRLLVL.

The gene calls are TRBV12-5 and TRBJ2-5; D is tentatively TRBD1 or TRBD2 (6 bases each). Germline V gene sequence: CDR1 LGHNT, CDR2 FRNRAP. V shed 0 bases and J shed 5 bases, with 19 bases lying between them. The CDR3 totals 17 residues. This chain's CDR3 is CASGLVNRGLGWETQYF. The CDR3 nucleotides are TGTGCTAGTGGTTTGGTAAACCGGGGGCTAGGGTGGGAGACCCAGTACTTC.

This sequence joins TRBV2 and TRBJ1-5; D is uncertain. From germline, CDR1 is SNHLY and CDR2 FYNNEI. The CDR3 is made up of 12 amino acids. The V and J ends lost 6 bases and 6 bases respectively, with 9 bases between them. CDR3 nucleotides: TGTGCCAGCAGGGCGAGTAGTCAGCCCCAGCATTTT. Its protein is CASRASSQPQHF.

The chain combines TRBV5-6 with TRBJ2-1, with D possibly called TRBD1 or TRBD2 (6 bases each). This CDR3 has 14 amino acids. The V gene's germline CDR1 is SGHDT and CDR2 YYEEEE. V was trimmed by 4 bases and J by 6 bases, leaving 14 bases between them. The CDR3 nucleotides are TGTGCCAGCAGCCCCCGGGGGCAGGGCAATGAGCAGTTCTTC. It is translated as CASSPRGQGNEQFF. Using reference TRBV5-6 and TRBJ2-1 for the parts outside the CDR3, the full variable domain is DAGVTQSPTHLIKTRGQQVTLRCSPKSGHDTVSWYQQALGQGPQFIFQYYEEEERQRGNFPDRFSGHQFPNYSSELNVNALLLGDSALYLCASSPRGQGNEQFFGPGTRLTVL.

The chain links TRBV7-3 to TRBJ2-1, with D possibly matching TRBD1 (6 bases). CDR1 and CDR2 from the germline V gene are SGHTA and FQGTGA. Trimming stripped 5 bases from V and 1 base from J, with 15 bases between. The CDR3 consists of 16 residues. In nucleotides, the CDR3 is TGTGCCAGCAGCCTCCAGGGACATGGGTCCTACAATGAGCAGTTCTTC. This sequence encodes CASSLQGHGSYNEQFF. Using reference TRBV7-3 and TRBJ2-1 for the parts outside the CDR3, the full variable domain is GAGVSQTPSNKVTEKGKYVELRCDPISGHTALYWYRQSLGQGPEFLIYFQGTGAADDSGLPNDRFFAVRPEGSVSTLKIQRTERGDSAVYLCASSLQGHGSYNEQFFGPGTRLTVL.

The rearrangement uses TRBV9 and TRBJ1-3; D is possibly TRBD1 (5 bases). The CDR3 sequence is 16 residues long. Per germline, CDR1 SGDLS and CDR2 YYNGEE. V lost 3 bases, J lost 0 bases, and 13 bases lay in between. The DNA for the CDR3 is TGTGCCAGCAGCGCCCATCCAGGGTCCTCTGGAAACACCATATATTTT. It translates to CASSAHPGSSGNTIYF.

This clone was counted between two and nine times. The rearrangement joins TRBV6-6 to TRBJ2-7, with a possible D match to TRBD2 (6 bases). This CDR3 is 15 amino acids long. V was trimmed by 2 bases and J by 2 bases, leaving 13 bases between them. Germline V gene lookup returns CDR1 MNHNY and CDR2 SVGAGI (reference sequence). DNA for the CDR3: TGTGCCAGCAGTTACCTGGAGGGGAAAGCCTACGAGCAGTACTTC. Amino acid sequence: CASSYLEGKAYEQYF.

V is TRBV5-1 and J is TRBJ2-2, with D uncertain. The CDR3 runs to 15 residues. Germline loops: CDR1 SGHRS, CDR2 YFSETQ. The V and J ends lost 1 base and 2 bases respectively, with 9 bases between them. The CDR3 bases are TGCGCCAGCAGCTTGTGGCAGCTTAACACCGGGGAGCTGTTTTTT. As protein: CASSLWQLNTGELFF.